The 7 T cell receptor beta chains below all came from one sample that was sequenced in a study of human T cells and chemical hapten exposure. TCRdb used MiXCR to reprocess the RACE reads, holding one entry per CDR3 protein. The table lists more than 300,000 distinct CDR3 sequences, more than 4.5% of them singletons, with about 2.5% in the top ten. Indicated time point: pre-sensitization, week 0. The treatment: therapeutic diphenylcyclopropenone sensitization with weekly scalp DPC. The sample in question was whole blood, obtained in connection with sensitization to the hapten diphenylcyclopropenone (DPC). The receptors shown here come from a woman aged 45-59 years with alopecia areata. Some clones in this sample may be carry-over from other donors' samples.

The chain joins TRBV6-1 to TRBJ1-2; no reliable D call. The V and J ends lost 3 bases and 2 bases respectively, with 10 bases between them. The CDR3 consists of 14 residues. CDR1 is MNHNS and CDR2 is SASEGT in the germline V gene. CDR3 sequence (DNA): TGTGCCAGCAGTGACCCAGATCCGAACTATGGCTACACCTTC. It translates to CASSDPDPNYGYTF.

The sample holds many counts of this clonotype. The chain combines TRBV3-1 with TRBJ1-3; weak D call: TRBD1 (5 bases). Trimming removed 3 bases from V and 5 bases from J, with 11 bases in between. Germline-derived CDR1 and CDR2 are LGHDT and YNNKEL (reference sequence). CDR3 length equals 14 residues. DNA of the CDR3: TGTGCCAGCAGCCACGGGACGGCACGAAACACCATATATTTT. Its protein is CASSHGTARNTIYF. The variable domain in full, with the rest retrieved from reference TRBV3-1 and TRBJ1-3, is DTAVSQTPKYLVTQMGNDKSIKCEQNLGHDTMYWYKQDSKKFLKIMFSYNNKELIINETVPNRFSPKSPDKAHLNLHINSLELGDSAVYFCASSHGTARNTIYFGEGSWLTVV.

This clonotype was recorded at least ten times. The chain uses TRBV9 and TRBJ2-3; 12 bases are shared with TRBD2. Trimming at V came to 4 bases and at J to 6 bases, leaving 3 bases not matched to a gene. Germline V lookup: CDR1 SGDLS, CDR2 YYNGEE. This CDR3 comprises 14 residues. The CDR3 sequence is CASSRLAGVDTQYF. CDR3 in DNA: TGTGCCAGCAGCAGACTAGCGGGAGTTGATACGCAGTATTTT.

This clonotype was recorded at least ten times. CDR3 coding DNA: TGCGCCAGCAGCCAAGAATTGTTAAGGGACAGGGATTACGAGCAGTACTTC. This sequence encodes CASSQELLRDRDYEQYF. V and J are TRBV4-1 and TRBJ2-7, with 9 bases fitting TRBD1. CDR3 length: 17 residues. V trimming: 0 bases; J trimming: 4 bases; junction bases outside the gene matches: 10. The V gene's germline CDR1 is MGHRA and CDR2 YSYEKL.

This clonotype was counted a few times. The chain has TRBV3-1 and TRBJ2-7, with 11 bases aligning to TRBD2. V was pared by 1 base and J by 4 bases, with 0 bases of the junction left unmatched. CDR3 length: 14 amino acids. The V gene's germline CDR1 is LGHDT and CDR2 YNNKEL (reference sequence). CDR3 amino acids: CASSQGLAGYEQYF. In DNA, the CDR3 is TGTGCCAGCAGCCAAGGACTAGCGGGATACGAGCAGTACTTC.

This clonotype was observed a handful of times. The gene calls are TRBV11-2 and TRBJ2-1; 7 bases match TRBD2. The CDR3 has 16 residues. The J segment lost 2 bases and the V segment lost 2 bases, leaving 6 bases of the junction unmatched. Germline CDR1 is SGHAT and CDR2 is FQNNGV. This CDR3 is CASSLKPSGAYNEQFF. CDR3 nucleotide sequence: TGTGCCAGCAGCTTAAAGCCCAGCGGGGCCTACAATGAGCAGTTCTTC. Full variable domain (rest looked up from reference TRBV11-2 and TRBJ2-1): EAGVAQSPRYKIIEKRQSVAFWCNPISGHATLYWYQQILGQGPKLLIQFQNNGVVDDSQLPKDRFSAERLKGVDSTLKIQPAKLEDSAVYLCASSLKPSGAYNEQFFGPGTRLTVL.

This clonotype was recorded many times. This chain links TRBV6-5 with TRBJ2-7; weak D call: TRBD1 (6 bases). CDR1 MNHEY and CDR2 SVGAGI come from the germline V gene. Deletions cut 7 bases from V and 5 bases from J, with 18 bases between. CDR3 size: 14 residues. In nucleotides, the CDR3 is TGTGCCAGCAAGCGACAGGCAGGGTTGGACGAGCAGTACTTC. The encoded protein is CASKRQAGLDEQYF.